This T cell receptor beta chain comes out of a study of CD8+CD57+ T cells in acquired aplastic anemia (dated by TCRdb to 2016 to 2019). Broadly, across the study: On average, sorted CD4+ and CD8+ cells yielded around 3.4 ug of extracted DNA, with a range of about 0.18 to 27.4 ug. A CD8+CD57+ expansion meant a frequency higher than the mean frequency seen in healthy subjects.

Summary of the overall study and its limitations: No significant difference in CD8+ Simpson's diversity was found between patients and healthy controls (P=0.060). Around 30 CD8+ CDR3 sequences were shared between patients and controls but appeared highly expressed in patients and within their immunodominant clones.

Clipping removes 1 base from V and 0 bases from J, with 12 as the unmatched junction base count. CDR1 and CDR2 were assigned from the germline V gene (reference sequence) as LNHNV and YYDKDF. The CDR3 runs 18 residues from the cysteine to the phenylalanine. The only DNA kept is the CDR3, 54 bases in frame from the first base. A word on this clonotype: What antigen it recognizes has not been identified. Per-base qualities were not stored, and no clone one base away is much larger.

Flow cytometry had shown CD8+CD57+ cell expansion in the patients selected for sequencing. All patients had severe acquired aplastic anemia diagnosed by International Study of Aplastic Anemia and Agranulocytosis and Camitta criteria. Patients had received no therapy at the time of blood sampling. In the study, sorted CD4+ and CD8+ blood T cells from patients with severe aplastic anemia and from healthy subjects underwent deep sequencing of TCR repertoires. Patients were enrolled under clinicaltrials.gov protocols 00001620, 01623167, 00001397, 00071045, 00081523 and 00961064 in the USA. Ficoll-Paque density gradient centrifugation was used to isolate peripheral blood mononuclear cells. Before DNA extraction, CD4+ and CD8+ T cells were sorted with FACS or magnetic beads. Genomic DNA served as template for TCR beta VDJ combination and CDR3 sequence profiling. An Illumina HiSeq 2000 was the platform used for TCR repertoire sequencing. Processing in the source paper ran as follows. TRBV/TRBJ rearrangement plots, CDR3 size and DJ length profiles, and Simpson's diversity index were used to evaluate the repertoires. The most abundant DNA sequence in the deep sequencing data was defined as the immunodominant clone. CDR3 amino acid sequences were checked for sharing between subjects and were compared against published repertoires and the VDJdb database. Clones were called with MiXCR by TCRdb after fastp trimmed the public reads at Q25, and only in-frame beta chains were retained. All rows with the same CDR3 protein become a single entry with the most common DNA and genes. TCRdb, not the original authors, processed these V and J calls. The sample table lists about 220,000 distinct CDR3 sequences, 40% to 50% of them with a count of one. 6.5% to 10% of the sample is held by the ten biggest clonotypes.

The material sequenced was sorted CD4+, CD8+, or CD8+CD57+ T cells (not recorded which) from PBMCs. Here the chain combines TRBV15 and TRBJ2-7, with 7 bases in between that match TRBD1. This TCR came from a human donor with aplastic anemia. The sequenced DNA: TGTGCCACCAGCAGAGGCCCCGAACCCGGGACAGACTCCTACGAGCAGTACTTC. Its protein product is CATSRGPEPGTDSYEQYF. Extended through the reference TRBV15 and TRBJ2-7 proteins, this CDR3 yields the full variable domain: DAMVIQNPRYQVTQFGKPVTLSCSQTLNHNVMYWYQQKSSQAPKLLFHYYDKDFNNEADTPDNFQSRRPNTSFCFLDIRSPGLGDTAMYLCATSRGPEPGTDSYEQYFGPGTRLTVT.